Described below is a single T cell receptor beta chain sequence and its context. Its antigen is unidentified. Trimming took 3 bases from V and 4 from J, leaving 8 bases between them. Germline CDR1 reads SGHTA; CDR2 reads FQGNSA. The CDR3 spans 13 residues. The data belong to a study of shared clonotypes between healthy human individuals. Study overall: Per donor, CD8 memory used one plate, CD8 naive used two, CD4 memory used three and CD4 naive used three.

Study-level results: Among donors, sharing of clonotypes was expected to be affected by sequencing depth. Generation probability values for non-shared clonotypes were lower than those for clonotypes shared by all four donors.

Here immunoSEQ multiplex PCR was the method, and the copy in TCRdb shows in-frame clones only, minus some. The sample carries about 980,000 clones, over 60% recorded once. Material for sequencing was memory CD4+ T cells sorted from blood. Subset of the sample: CD45RA-negative fraction. The rearrangement joins TRBV7-2 to TRBJ2-3; D is undetermined. The clonotype originates from a man aged 18 to 29 in good health. Here the CDR3 reads CASSFRRADTQYF. In nucleotides, the CDR3 is TGTGCCAGCAGCTTCCGTAGGGCAGATACGCAGTATTTT. Combining the CDR3 with reference TRBV7-2 and TRBJ2-3 gives the whole variable domain GAGVSQSPSNKVTEKGKDVELRCDPISGHTALYWYRQSLGQGLEFLIYFQGNSAPDKSGLPSDRFSAERTGGSVSTLTIQRTQQEDSAVYLCASSFRRADTQYFGPGTRLTVL.